The clone carrying this T cell receptor beta chain was detected only a few times. This entry is derived from a study of graft-versus-host responses after intestinal transplantation. Study as a whole: Recipients had multivisceral, liver-intestinal, or isolated intestinal transplants.

The responders that had proliferated, CFSE-low CD3+CD4+ and CD3+CD8+ cells, were sorted after the reaction. Clones were sequenced by immunoSEQ multiplex PCR, and TCRdb holds only the in-frame ones, with some missing. The data show about 10,000 clones, with approximately 30% seen just once and under 6% held by the top ten. From germline, CDR1 is SGHAT and CDR2 FQDESV (reference sequence). The CDR3 length is 14 residues. V was pared by 2 bases and J by 1 base, with 7 bases between. Sample: alloreactive CD4+ T cells from a mixed lymphocyte reaction culture, taken before transplantation. As for subset: CFSE-low proliferating T cells sorted from roughly six-day pre-transplant mixed lymphocyte reaction (GvH or HvG direction). V is TRBV11-1 and J is TRBJ2-3, with a possible D match to TRBD2 (5 bases). The clonotype comes from a human patient who was an organ donor for intestinal transplantation. As DNA, the CDR3 is TGTGCCAGCAGCTTACGGCGGGGCACAGATACGCAGTATTTT. As protein: CASSLRRGTDTQYF.